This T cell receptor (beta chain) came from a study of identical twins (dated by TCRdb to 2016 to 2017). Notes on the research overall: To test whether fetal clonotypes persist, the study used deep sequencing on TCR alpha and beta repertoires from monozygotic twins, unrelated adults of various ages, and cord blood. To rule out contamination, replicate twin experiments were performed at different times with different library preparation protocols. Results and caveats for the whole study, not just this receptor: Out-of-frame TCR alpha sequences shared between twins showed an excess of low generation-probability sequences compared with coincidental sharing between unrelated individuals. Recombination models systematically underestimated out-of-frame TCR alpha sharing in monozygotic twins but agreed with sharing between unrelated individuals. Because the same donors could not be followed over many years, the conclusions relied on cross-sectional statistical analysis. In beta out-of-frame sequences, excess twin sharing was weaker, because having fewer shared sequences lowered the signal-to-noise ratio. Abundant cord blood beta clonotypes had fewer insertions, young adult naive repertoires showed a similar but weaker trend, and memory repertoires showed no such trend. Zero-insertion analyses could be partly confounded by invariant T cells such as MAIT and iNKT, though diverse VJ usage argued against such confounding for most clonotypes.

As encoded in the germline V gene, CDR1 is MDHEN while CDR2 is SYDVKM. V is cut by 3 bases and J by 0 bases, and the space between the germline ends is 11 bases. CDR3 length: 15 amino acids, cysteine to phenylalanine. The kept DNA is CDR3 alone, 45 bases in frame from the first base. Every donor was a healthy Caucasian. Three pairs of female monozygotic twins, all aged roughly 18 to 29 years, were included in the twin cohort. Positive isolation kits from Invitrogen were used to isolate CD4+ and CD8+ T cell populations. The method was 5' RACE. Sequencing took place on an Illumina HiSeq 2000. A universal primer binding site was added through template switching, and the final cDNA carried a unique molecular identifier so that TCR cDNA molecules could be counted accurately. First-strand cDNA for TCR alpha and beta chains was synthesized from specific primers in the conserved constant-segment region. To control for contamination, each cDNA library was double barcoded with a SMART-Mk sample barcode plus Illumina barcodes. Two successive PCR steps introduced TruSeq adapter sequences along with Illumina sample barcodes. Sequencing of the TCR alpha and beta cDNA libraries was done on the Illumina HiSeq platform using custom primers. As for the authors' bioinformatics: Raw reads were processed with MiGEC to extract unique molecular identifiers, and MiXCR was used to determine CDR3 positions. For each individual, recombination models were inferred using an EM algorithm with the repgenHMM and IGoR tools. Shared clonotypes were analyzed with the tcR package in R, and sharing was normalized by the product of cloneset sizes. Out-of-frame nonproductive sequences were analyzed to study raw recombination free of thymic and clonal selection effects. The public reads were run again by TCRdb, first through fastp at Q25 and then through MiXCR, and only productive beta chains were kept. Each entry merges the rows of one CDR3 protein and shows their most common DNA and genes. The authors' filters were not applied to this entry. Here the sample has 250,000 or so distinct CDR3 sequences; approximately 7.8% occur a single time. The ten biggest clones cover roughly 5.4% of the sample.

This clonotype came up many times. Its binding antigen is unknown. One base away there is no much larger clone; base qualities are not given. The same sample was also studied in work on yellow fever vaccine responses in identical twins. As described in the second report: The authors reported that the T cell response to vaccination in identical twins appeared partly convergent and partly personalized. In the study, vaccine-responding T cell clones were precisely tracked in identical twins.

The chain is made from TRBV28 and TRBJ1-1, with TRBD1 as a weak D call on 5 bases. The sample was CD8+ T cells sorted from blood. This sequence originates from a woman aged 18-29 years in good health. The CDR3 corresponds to CASSLPRQLNTEAFF. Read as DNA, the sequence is TGTGCCAGCAGTTTGCCTCGACAGCTGAACACTGAAGCTTTCTTT. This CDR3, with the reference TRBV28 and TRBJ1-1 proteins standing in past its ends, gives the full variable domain DVKVTQSSRYLVKRTGEKVFLECVQDMDHENMFWYRQDPGLGLRLIYFSYDVKMKEKGDIPEGYSVSREKKERFSLILESASTNQTSMYLCASSLPRQLNTEAFFGQGTRLTVV.